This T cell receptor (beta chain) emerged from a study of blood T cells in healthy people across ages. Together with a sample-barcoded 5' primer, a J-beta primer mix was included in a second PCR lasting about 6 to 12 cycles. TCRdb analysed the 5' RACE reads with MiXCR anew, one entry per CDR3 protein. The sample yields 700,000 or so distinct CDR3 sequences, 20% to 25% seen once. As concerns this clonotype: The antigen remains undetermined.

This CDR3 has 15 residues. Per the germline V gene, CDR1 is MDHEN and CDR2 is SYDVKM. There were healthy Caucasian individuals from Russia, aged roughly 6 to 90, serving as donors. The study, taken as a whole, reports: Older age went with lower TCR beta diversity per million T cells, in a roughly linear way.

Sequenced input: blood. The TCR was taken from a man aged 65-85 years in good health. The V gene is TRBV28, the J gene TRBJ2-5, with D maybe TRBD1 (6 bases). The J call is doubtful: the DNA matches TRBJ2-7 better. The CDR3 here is CASSLSARGLYEQYF. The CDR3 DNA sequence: TGTGCCAGCAGTTTGTCGGCTAGGGGGTTATACGAGCAGTACTTC.